This T cell receptor beta chain is from a study of cytomegalovirus exposure and HLA in healthy donors. The PCR employed 60 Vbeta primers together with 13 Jbeta primers. TCRdb's copy holds only in-frame clones and misses some; the assay was immunoSEQ multiplex PCR. The profile covers 110,000 to 150,000 clones, with nearly 85% appearing a single time and about 3.7% taken by the ten largest. This CDR3 is built from 13 residues. The ends were cut back, 6 bases at V and 3 bases at J, with 14 bases in the middle. Germline values: CDR1 SQVTM, CDR2 ANQGSEA. Overall study results and limits: A link between a missense DCLRE1C variant and TCR beta V- and J-gene trimming emerged from a later analysis. In terms of immune exposure information, only CMV serostatus was available.

To note about this clone: Its antigen is as yet unknown.

The sequenced material came from PBMCs. This chain uses TRBV29-1 with TRBJ1-1; TRBD1 might be the D (5 bases). The clonotype was recovered from a male donor in good health and CMV-seronegative. The CDR3 region is CSVALGGYTEAFF. The CDR3 region has the DNA TGCAGCGTCGCCCTCGGGGGATACACTGAAGCTTTCTTT.